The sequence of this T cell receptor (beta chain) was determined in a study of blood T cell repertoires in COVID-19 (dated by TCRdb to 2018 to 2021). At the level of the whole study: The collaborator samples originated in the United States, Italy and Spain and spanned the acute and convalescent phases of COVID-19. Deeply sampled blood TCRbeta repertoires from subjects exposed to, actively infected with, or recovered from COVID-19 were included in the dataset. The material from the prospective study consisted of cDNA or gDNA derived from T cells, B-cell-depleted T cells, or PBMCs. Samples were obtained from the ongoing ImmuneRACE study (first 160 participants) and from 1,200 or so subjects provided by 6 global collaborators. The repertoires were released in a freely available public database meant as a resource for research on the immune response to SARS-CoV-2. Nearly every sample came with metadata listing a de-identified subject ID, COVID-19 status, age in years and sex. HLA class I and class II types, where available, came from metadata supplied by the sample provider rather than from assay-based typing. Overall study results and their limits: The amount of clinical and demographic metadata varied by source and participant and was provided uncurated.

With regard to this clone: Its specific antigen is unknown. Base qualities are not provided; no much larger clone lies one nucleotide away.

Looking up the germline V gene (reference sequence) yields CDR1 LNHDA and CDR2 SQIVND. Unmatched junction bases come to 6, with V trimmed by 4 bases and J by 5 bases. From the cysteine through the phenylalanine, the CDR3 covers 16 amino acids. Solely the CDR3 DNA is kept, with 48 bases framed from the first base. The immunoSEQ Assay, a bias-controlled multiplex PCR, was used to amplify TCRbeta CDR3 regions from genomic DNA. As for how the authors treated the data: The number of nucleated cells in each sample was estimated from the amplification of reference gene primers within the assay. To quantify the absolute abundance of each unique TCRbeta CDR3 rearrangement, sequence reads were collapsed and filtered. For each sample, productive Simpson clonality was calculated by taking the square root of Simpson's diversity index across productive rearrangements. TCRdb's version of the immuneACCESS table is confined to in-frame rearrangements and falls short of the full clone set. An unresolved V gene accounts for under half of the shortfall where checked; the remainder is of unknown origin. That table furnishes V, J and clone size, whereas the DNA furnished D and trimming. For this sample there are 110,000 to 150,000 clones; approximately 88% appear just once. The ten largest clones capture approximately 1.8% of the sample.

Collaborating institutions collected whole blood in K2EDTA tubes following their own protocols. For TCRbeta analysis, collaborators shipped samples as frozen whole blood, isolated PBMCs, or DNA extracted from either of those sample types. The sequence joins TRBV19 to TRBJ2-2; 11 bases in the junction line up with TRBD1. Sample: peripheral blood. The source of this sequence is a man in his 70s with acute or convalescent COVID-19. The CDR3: CASSNRDRGYTGELFF. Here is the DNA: TGTGCCAGTAGTAACCGGGACAGGGGGTATACCGGGGAGCTGTTTTTT.